This TCR beta chain was captured in a study of blood T cell repertoires in COVID-19. About the study: PBMCs, B-cell-depleted T cells, or T cells were the source of the cDNA or gDNA that made up the material.

TCRdb's copy holds only in-frame clones and misses some; the assay was immunoSEQ multiplex PCR. The sample has 130,000 to 150,000 clones, 84% seen once. V gave up 3 bases and J gave up 5 bases, with 4 bases separating them. This CDR3 has 11 amino acids. V usage is TRBV12-3 or TRBV12-4 and J usage is TRBJ2-5, with D unclear. This receptor was obtained from a woman between 50 and 59 years old who had been exposed to COVID-19. The sequenced sample was PBMCs or T cells enriched from blood (not recorded which). CDR3 region: CASSFQETQYF. As DNA, the CDR3 is TGTGCCAGCAGTTTTCAGGAGACCCAGTACTTC.